This entry features one T cell receptor (beta chain) sequence. This sample is part of a study of blood T cell repertoires in COVID-19. Study-wide background: From T cells, B-cell-depleted T cells, or PBMCs came the material, which was cDNA or gDNA.

Measured with immunoSEQ multiplex PCR; TCRdb has only the in-frame clones, and not every one. The profile covers approximately 170,000 clones, with 83% appearing a single time and 4% to 4.5% taken by the ten largest. J gave up 5 bases and V 5 bases, and 10 bases lay outside the gene matches. This CDR3 contains 16 residues. Per germline, CDR1 SGHAT and CDR2 FQNNGV. Clinical history as reported by participants underpinned cohort assignment. Sequenced material: PBMCs or T cells enriched from blood (not recorded which). This receptor was identified in a woman in her 50s who had recovered from COVID-19. V and J are TRBV11-2 and TRBJ2-5; TRBD2 matches 11 bases. CDR3 in amino acids: CASSLRLAGRGETQYF. The CDR3 coding sequence is TGTGCCAGCAGCCTCCGACTAGCGGGGAGGGGTGAGACCCAGTACTTC.